Included here is one T cell receptor (beta chain) sequence, with context. This record belongs to a study of metastatic and nonmetastatic thyroid tumors. On the study more broadly: For malignant and benign thyroid patients, tumor or nodule tissue and blood were the sources whose repertoires were compared.

Per the germline V gene, CDR1 is DFQATT and CDR2 is SNEGSKA (reference sequence). This CDR3 region has 17 residues. V lost 5 bases and J lost 5, with 27 bases in between. TCRdb re-called clones from the PCR reads using MiXCR. The data hold 25,000 to 30,000 clones, with roughly 23% observed a single time. Treatment of any kind had been given to no patient before thyroid surgery. V is TRBV20-1 and J is TRBJ2-5; D possibly matches TRBD1 or TRBD2 (7 bases each). Sequenced input: blood. The sequence was collected from a female donor with papillary thyroid cancer or a benign thyroid nodule (not recorded which). Some clones in this sample may be carry-over from other donors' samples. The CDR3: CSAAVEGGDDRAETQYF. The CDR3 nucleotides read TGCAGTGCTGCCGTCGAAGGGGGGGACGACAGGGCCGAGACCCAGTACTTC.